Presented here are 22 T cell receptor beta chains from one specimen sequenced in a study of cytomegalovirus exposure and HLA in healthy donors. Amplification used 60 Vbeta primers and 13 Jbeta primers. Sequenced by immunoSEQ multiplex PCR; TCRdb stores in-frame clones only, minus some. The sample includes roughly 120,000 clones, about four fifths of them seen just once. Sequencing input: PBMCs. The receptors here all came from a man aged 25-45 years in good health and CMV-seropositive.

The V gene is TRBV5-8, the J gene TRBJ2-1; TRBD1 aligns across 8 bases. Germline assignment: CDR1 SGHTS and CDR2 YDEGEE. The CDR3 runs to 15 residues. J gave up 3 bases and V 4 bases, and 6 bases lay outside the gene matches. CDR3 in DNA: TGTGCCAGCAGCCGGGACAGGACTGACTACAATGAGCAGTTCTTC. Residues: CASSRDRTDYNEQFF. The whole variable domain, remainder taken from reference TRBV5-8 and TRBJ2-1, is EAGVTQSPTHLIKTRGQQATLRCSPISGHTSVYWYQQALGLGLQFLLWYDEGEERNRGNFPPRFSGRQFPNYSSELNVNALELEDSALYLCASSRDRTDYNEQFFGPGTRLTVL.

V usage is TRBV18 and J usage is TRBJ1-5; 8 positions agree with TRBD1. Germline lookup yields CDR1 KGHSH and CDR2 LQKENI. The CDR3 runs 15 residues. The V segment lost 3 bases and the J segment 3 bases; nucleotides outside the gene matches: 4. The CDR3 spells CASSPATGDNQPQHF. CDR3 DNA sequence: TGTGCCAGCTCACCGGCGACAGGGGACAATCAGCCCCAGCATTTT.

The V and J genes are TRBV9 and TRBJ2-2, with TRBD1 as a possible D gene (5 bases). The CDR3 sequence is 15 residues long. The germline V gene encodes CDR1 SGDLS and CDR2 YYNGEE. V lost 4 bases to trimming and J lost 4 bases, with 14 bases between them. For the CDR3, the DNA is TGTGCCAGCAGCCCTCGCCTACAGGTCACCGGGGAGCTGTTTTTT. Translated, it gives CASSPRLQVTGELFF.

V is TRBV5-4 and J is TRBJ1-1; tentative D call: TRBD1 (6 bases). Germline lookup yields CDR1 SGHNT and CDR2 YYREEE (reference sequence). V was pared by 4 bases and J by 5 bases, with 21 bases between. This CDR3 comprises 16 residues. The CDR3 reads CASSRDTSLAVTEAFF. DNA for the CDR3: TGTGCCAGCAGCCGGGACACCTCTCTTGCTGTAACTGAAGCTTTCTTT.

The rearrangement uses TRBV10-1 and TRBJ2-1; possible D gene TRBD2, 5 bases. Germline values: CDR1 WNHNN, CDR2 SYGVQD (reference sequence). The V end was cut by 1 base, the J end by 1 base, with 11 bases between. CDR3 size: 16 residues. CDR3 in amino acids: CASSEWTPGSYNEQFF. CDR3 in DNA: TGCGCCAGCAGTGAGTGGACTCCGGGATCCTACAATGAGCAGTTCTTC.

This clone was detected only a few times. The J gene is TRBJ2-2, the V gene TRBV27, with 8 bases identical to TRBD1. Germline assignment: CDR1 MNHEY and CDR2 SMNVEV (reference sequence). V shed 8 bases, J shed 5 bases, and the junction held 16 bases outside the gene matches. This CDR3 contains 17 residues. The CDR3 spells CASSMTGEVFSTGELFF. The CDR3 bases are TGTGCCAGCTCCATGACAGGGGAAGTGTTCAGTACCGGGGAGCTGTTTTTT.

The J gene is TRBJ2-7, the V gene TRBV7-9; 7 positions agree with TRBD1. After removal of 2 bases from V and 5 bases from J, the junction contained 15 bases not matched to a gene. The V gene's germline CDR1 is SEHNR and CDR2 FQNEAQ (reference sequence). CDR3 length: 17 residues. The CDR3 region has the DNA TGTGCCAGCAGCTTAATGGAACTATCGACAGGGAAGAACGAGCAGTACTTC. It translates to CASSLMELSTGKNEQYF.

This clone was counted only a few times. V and J are TRBV6-6 and TRBJ2-3, with D unresolved. The CDR3 is made up of 11 amino acids. Germline CDR1 MNHNY, CDR2 SVGAGI (reference sequence). V lost 9 bases and J lost 6, with 10 bases in between. The CDR3 DNA sequence: TGTGCCAGTCGACAATACGATACGCAGTATTTT. It translates to CASRQYDTQYF.

The rearrangement uses TRBV2 and TRBJ2-7, with 7 bases fitting TRBD2. The germline CDR1 and CDR2 sequences are SNHLY and FYNNEI. V gave up 7 bases and J gave up 5 bases; unmatched junction bases: 23. The CDR3 spans 18 residues. The CDR3, as DNA: TGTGCCAGCACACTCCATGCGGTCTCGGTGGGAGGGCCCCACGAGCAGTACGTC. Amino acids: CASTLHAVSVGGPHEQYV.

Here the CDR3 DNA reads TGTGCCAGTAGTATTCAATCCTTCGGGACAGGGGACTACGAGCAGTACTTC. Its translation is CASSIQSFGTGDYEQYF. The rearrangement joins TRBV19 to TRBJ2-7, with 10 bases lining up with TRBD1. The CDR3 sequence is 17 residues long. V trimming: 3 bases; J trimming: 3 bases; junction bases outside the gene matches: 11. Germline V gene data show CDR1 as LNHDA and CDR2 as SQIVND (reference sequence).

The chain is built from TRBV19 and TRBJ1-2; no clear D. CDR1 and CDR2 from the germline V gene are LNHDA and SQIVND (reference sequence). CDR3 size: 12 residues. The ends were cut back, 3 bases at V and 5 bases at J, with 7 bases in the middle. The CDR3 bases are TGTGCCAGTAGTATCGGAGAGTATGGCTACACCTTC. It specifies CASSIGEYGYTF.

The V and J genes are TRBV11-2 and TRBJ1-1, with 8 bases lining up with TRBD1. The CDR3 has 14 amino acids. V was clipped by 1 base and J by 10 bases; unmatched bases: 8. The germline V gene has CDR1 SGHAT and CDR2 FQNNGV. This CDR3 is CASSLGRIQGVAFF. In nucleotides, the CDR3 is TGTGCCAGCAGCTTAGGGAGAATACAGGGGGTAGCTTTCTTT.

This clone occurred once. The CDR3 DNA reads TGTGCCAGCAGTCGGGGCACCAGGGGGGATGAGCAGTTCTTC. Translation gives CASSRGTRGDEQFF. The V and J genes are TRBV7-2 and TRBJ2-1, with D possibly matching TRBD1 (7 bases). The CDR3 length is 14 residues. Trimming took 6 bases from V and 8 from J, leaving 17 bases between them. CDR1 and CDR2 from the germline V gene are SGHTA and FQGNSA.

The chain employs TRBV7-9 and TRBJ1-5, with D tentatively TRBD1 (6 bases). The V and J ends lost 5 bases and 2 bases respectively, with 19 bases between them. The CDR3 is 17 amino acids. CDR1 and CDR2 from the germline V gene are SEHNR and FQNEAQ (reference sequence). Here the CDR3 DNA reads TGTGCCAGCAGCGCGACCGGGACACGTCGGGGCAATCAGCCCCAGCATTTT. Translation: CASSATGTRRGNQPQHF.

The V call is TRBV6-5, the J call TRBJ1-5; no definite D call. The CDR3 totals 13 residues. CDR1 MNHEY and CDR2 SVGAGI come from the germline V gene. V was trimmed by 8 bases and J by 1 base, leaving 9 bases between them. CDR3 nucleotides: TGTGCCAGCCGGATGGAGAGCAATCAGCCCCAGCATTTT. Translation gives CASRMESNQPQHF.

The chain has TRBV4-2 and TRBJ1-1; D gene ambiguous. Germline-derived CDR1 and CDR2 are LGHNA and YNFKEQ. Trimming removed 4 bases from V and 1 base from J, with 16 bases in between. The CDR3 is made up of 16 amino acids. The CDR3 spells CASSRVSAGSNTEAFF. CDR3 bases: TGTGCCAGCAGCCGCGTTAGTGCAGGTTCGAACACTGAAGCTTTCTTT.

This clone was seen a handful of times. The V call is TRBV29-1, the J call TRBJ2-5, with D possibly matching TRBD1 (8 bases). This CDR3 spans 13 amino acids. Trimming shortened V by 8 bases and J by 5 bases, and 18 bases separated the two germline ends. Germline-derived CDR1 and CDR2 are SQVTM and ANQGSEA. CDR3 sequence reads: CSFYRGGEETQYF. The CDR3, as DNA: TGCAGCTTCTACAGGGGGGGAGAGGAGACCCAGTACTTC.

This chain uses TRBV6-6 with TRBJ2-1; 7 bases line up with TRBD1. There are 13 residues in the CDR3. Germline CDR1 MNHNY, CDR2 SVGAGI (reference sequence). V trimming: 6 bases; J trimming: 6 bases; junction bases outside the gene matches: 5. The CDR3: CASRPPGGNEQFF. In DNA form, the CDR3 reads TGTGCCAGCAGGCCCCCAGGGGGCAATGAGCAGTTCTTC.

The CDR3 bases are TGTGCCAGCAGTGAGGACAGCCGCTACTCCTACGAGCAGTACGTC. Encoded protein: CASSEDSRYSYEQYV. The rearrangement links TRBV2 to TRBJ2-7; tentative D call: TRBD1 (6 bases). CDR1 is SNHLY, CDR2 FYNNEI, per germline. Trimming took off 3 bases at V and 0 bases at J, with 12 bases between the two ends. The CDR3 totals 15 residues.

This chain links TRBV5-1 with TRBJ1-5, with 8 bases matching TRBD1. Losses at the gene ends were 0 bases for V and 2 bases for J; bases not matched to a gene: 1. Germline lookup yields CDR1 SGHRS and CDR2 YFSETQ. The CDR3 consists of 15 residues. The CDR3 bases are TGCGCCAGCAGCTTGGAGGGACAGGGCAATCAGCCCCAGCATTTT. Protein product: CASSLEGQGNQPQHF. Drawing the rest from reference TRBV5-1 and TRBJ1-5, the complete variable domain is KAGVTQTPRYLIKTRGQQVTLSCSPISGHRSVSWYQQTPGQGLQFLFEYFSETQRNKGNFPGRFSGRQFSNSRSEMNVSTLELGDSALYLCASSLEGQGNQPQHFGDGTRLSIL.

J is TRBJ1-6 and V is TRBV7-2; 8 nucleotides match TRBD1. The V segment lost 0 bases and the J segment 0 bases; nucleotides outside the gene matches: 4. CDR3 length: 18 residues. Looked up from germline, CDR1 is SGHTA and CDR2 is FQGNSA. The chain's CDR3 is CASSLAPGGSSYNSPLHF. The DNA of the CDR3 is TGTGCCAGCAGCTTAGCCCCAGGGGGCAGCTCCTATAATTCACCCCTCCACTTT.

V and J are TRBV5-8 and TRBJ1-5; 8 bases match TRBD1. Unmatched junction bases numbered 5, after V lost 2 bases and J lost 4 bases. The CDR3 spans 15 residues. Germline CDR1 and CDR2: SGHTS and YDEGEE. CDR3 bases: TGTGCCAGCAGCTTCCCGCACAGGGGGAATCAGCCCCAGCATTTT. Protein: CASSFPHRGNQPQHF. The full variable domain, with the rest looked up from reference TRBV5-8 and TRBJ1-5, is EAGVTQSPTHLIKTRGQQATLRCSPISGHTSVYWYQQALGLGLQFLLWYDEGEERNRGNFPPRFSGRQFPNYSSELNVNALELEDSALYLCASSFPHRGNQPQHFGDGTRLSIL.